This TCR beta chain was retrieved from a study of human T cells and chemical hapten exposure. The overall study: An area of 2 cm by about 2.2 cm on upper inner arm skin received 2% DPC for sensitization. Study-level results: TCRs exceeding 1 in 1000 frequency stayed unchanged with DPC sensitization.

This CDR3 is 16 amino acids long. CDR1 is ENHRY and CDR2 is SYGVKD in the germline V gene. The ends lost 5 bases at V and 3 bases at J; junction bases unmatched: 12. The time point is: patch test 3, about 24 weeks after DPC sensitization. Documented treatment: therapeutic diphenylcyclopropenone sensitization with weekly scalp DPC. Turning to this clonotype: Its antigen is currently unknown.

The library gave individual cDNA molecules unique molecular identifiers. In the source study's methods: About 97,000 TCRs per sample was the median, with a range of about 20,000 to 690,600. TCRdb re-analysed the RACE reads in MiXCR, keeping a single row per CDR3 protein. TCRdb, rather than the study authors, made the V and J calls. The sample lists some 170,000 distinct CDR3 sequences; around a quarter were seen once. Specimen: whole blood, collected in connection with sensitization to the hapten diphenylcyclopropenone (DPC). The V call is TRBV10-3, the J call TRBJ1-1, with 7 bases matching TRBD1. The source is a young woman with alopecia areata. Some clones in this sample may be carry-over from other donors' samples. The CDR3 sequence: CAISHAWRGPYTEAFF. The CDR3 DNA reads as TGTGCCATCAGTCACGCGTGGAGGGGGCCCTACACTGAAGCTTTCTTT.